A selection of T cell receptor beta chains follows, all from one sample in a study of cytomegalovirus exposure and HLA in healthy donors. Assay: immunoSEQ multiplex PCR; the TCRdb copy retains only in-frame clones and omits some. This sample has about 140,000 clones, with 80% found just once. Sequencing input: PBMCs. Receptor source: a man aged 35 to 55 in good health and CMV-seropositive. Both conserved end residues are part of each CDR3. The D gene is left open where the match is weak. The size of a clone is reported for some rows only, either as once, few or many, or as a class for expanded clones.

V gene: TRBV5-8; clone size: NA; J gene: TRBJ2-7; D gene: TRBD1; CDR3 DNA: TGTGCCAGCAGCTTCCTCCGGGACAGCCCCTACGAGCAGTACTTC; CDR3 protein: CASSFLRDSPYEQYF
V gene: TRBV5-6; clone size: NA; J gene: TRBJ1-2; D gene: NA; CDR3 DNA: TGTGCCAGCAGGCGTGCGGAGGGCTACACCTTC; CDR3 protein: CASRRAEGYTF
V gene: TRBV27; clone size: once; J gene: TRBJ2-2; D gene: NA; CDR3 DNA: TGTGCCAGCAGTCAGGACTATATTAACACCGGGGAGCTGTTTTTT; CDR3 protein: CASSQDYINTGELFF
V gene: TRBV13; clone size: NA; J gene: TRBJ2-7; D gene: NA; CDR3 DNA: TGTGCCAGCAGCTTCCGGTACGAGCAGTACTTC; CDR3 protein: CASSFRYEQYF
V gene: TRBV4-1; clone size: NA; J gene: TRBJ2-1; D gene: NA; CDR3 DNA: TGCGCCAGCAGCAAGCGGTCTAGCTCCTACAATGAGCAGTTCTTC; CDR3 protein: CASSKRSSSYNEQFF
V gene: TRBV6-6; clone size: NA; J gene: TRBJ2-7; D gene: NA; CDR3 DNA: TGTGCCAGCAGTTACTCGACAGTTGCCTACGAGCAGTACTTC; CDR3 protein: CASSYSTVAYEQYF
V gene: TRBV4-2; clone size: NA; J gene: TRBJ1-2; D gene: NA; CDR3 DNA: TGTGCCAGCAGCCAAGTTCCACAGGAATTAGCTAACTATGGCTACACCTTC; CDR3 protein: CASSQVPQELANYGYTF
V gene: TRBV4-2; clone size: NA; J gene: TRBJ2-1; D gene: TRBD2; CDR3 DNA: TGTGCCAGCAGCCAGACTAGCGGGAGTGCTTTGGGGAATGAGCAGTTCTTC; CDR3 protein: CASSQTSGSALGNEQFF
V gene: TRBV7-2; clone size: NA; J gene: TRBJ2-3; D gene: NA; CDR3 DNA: TGTGCCAGCAGCCCCGACAGCAGCACAGATACGCAGTATTTT; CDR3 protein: CASSPDSSTDTQYF
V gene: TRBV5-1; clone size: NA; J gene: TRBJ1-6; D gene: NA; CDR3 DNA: TGCGCCAGCAGCTTCCGGGAGAGCTCCTATAATTCACCCCTCCACTTT; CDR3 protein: CASSFRESSYNSPLHF
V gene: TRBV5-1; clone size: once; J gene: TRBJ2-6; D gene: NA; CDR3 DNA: TGCGCCAGCAGTCGGACAGCGTACTCTGGGGCCAACGTCCTGACTTTC; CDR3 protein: CASSRTAYSGANVLTF
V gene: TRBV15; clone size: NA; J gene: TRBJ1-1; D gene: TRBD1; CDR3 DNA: TGTGCCACCAGCAGGGGGGGACAGGCTGAAGCTTTCTTT; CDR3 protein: CATSRGGQAEAFF
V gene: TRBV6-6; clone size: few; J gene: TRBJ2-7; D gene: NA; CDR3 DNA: TGTGCCAGCAGTTTAGGGACTTCTGAGGCCCTCTTC; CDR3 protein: CASSLGTSEALF
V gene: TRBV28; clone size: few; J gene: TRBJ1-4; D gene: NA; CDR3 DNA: TGTGCCAGCACTCCTGGGCCCCTTCTGGAAAAACTGTTTTTT; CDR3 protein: CASTPGPLLEKLFF
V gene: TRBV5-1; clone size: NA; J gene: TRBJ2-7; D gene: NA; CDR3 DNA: TGCGCCAGCAGATCCGCCTACGAGCAGTACTTC; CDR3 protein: CASRSAYEQYF
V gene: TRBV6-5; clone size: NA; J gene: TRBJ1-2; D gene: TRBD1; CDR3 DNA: TGTGCCACCGGGGACAGGGTTAGGAATGGCTACACCTTC; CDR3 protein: CATGDRVRNGYTF
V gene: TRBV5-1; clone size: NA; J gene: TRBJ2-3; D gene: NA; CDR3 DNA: TGCGCCAGCAGCCCTCCGCGGCAAGCTAGCACAGATACGCAGTATTTT; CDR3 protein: CASSPPRQASTDTQYF
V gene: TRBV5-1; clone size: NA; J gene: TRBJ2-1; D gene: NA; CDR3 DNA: TGCGCCAGCAGCTTGCAGGACTCTCGCTATGAGCAGTTCTTC; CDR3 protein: CASSLQDSRYEQFF
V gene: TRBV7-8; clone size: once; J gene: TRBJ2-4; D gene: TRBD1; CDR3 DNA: TGTGCCAGCAGCTTCGGGCTCACTGGACAGGGCAAAAACATTCAGTACTTC; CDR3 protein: CASSFGLTGQGKNIQYF
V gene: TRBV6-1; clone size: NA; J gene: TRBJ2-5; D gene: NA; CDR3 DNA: TGTGCCAGCAGTGAAGGAAGGGGACAGTACTTC; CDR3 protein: CASSEGRGQYF
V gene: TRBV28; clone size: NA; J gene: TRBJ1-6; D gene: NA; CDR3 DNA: TGTGCCAGCAGTTTCAGGGGCTCACCCCTCCACTTT; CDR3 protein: CASSFRGSPLHF
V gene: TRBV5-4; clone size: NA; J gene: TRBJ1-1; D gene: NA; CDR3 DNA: TGTGCCAGCAGCTTGAGCTGGGCGGGCACTGAAGCTTTCTTT; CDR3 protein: CASSLSWAGTEAFF
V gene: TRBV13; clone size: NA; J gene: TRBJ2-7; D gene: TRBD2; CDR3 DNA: TGTGCCAGCAGTTTAGCGGGAGGGCCCTACGAGCAGTACTTC; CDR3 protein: CASSLAGGPYEQYF
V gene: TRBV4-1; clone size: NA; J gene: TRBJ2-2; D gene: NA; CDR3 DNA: TGCGCCAGCAGCCTTTCCGGGGGATCGGGCACCGGGGAGCTGTTTTTT; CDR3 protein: CASSLSGGSGTGELFF
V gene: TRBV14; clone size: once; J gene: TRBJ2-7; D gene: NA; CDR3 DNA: TGTGCCAGCAGCCAAGATCCCGCGGGGGCAACCTACGAGCAGTACTTC; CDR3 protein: CASSQDPAGATYEQYF
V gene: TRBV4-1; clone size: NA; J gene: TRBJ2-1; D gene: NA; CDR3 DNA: TGCGCCAGCAGCCCCTTCGCGGGGCACAATGAGCAGTTCTTC; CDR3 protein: CASSPFAGHNEQFF
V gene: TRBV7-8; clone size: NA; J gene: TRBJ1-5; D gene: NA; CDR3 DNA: TGTGCCAGCAGCTCCCAGGGGTACAATAGCAATCAGCCCCAGCATTTT; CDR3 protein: CASSSQGYNSNQPQHF
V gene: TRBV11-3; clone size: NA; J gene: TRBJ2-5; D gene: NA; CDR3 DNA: TGTGCCAGCAGTCACGGTGGGGGGAGCTGGAATACAAAAGAGACCCAGTACTTC; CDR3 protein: CASSHGGGSWNTKETQYF
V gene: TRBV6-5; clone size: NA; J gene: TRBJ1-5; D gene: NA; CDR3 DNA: TGTGCCAGCAGTTCAGGGGTAGGAAATCAGCCCCAGCATTTT; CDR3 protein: CASSSGVGNQPQHF
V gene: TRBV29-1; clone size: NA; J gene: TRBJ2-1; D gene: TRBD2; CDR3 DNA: TGCAGCGTTCCGACTAGCGGATTGAATGAGCAGTTCTTC; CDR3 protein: CSVPTSGLNEQFF
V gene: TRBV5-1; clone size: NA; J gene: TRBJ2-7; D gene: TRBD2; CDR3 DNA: TGCGCCAGCAGCTTGGTGGTGACTAGCGGGAGAAACGAGCAGTACTTC; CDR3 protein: CASSLVVTSGRNEQYF
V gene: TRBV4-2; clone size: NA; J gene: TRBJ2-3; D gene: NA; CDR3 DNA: TGTGCCAGCAGCCCAACTAAGGGGGGGACCAGCACAGATACGCAGTATTTT; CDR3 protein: CASSPTKGGTSTDTQYF
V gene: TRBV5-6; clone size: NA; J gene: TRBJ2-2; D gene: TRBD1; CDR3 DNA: TGTGCCAGCAGCGCGGACAGGGGGAGGCAAACCGGGGAGCTGTTTTTT; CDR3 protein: CASSADRGRQTGELFF
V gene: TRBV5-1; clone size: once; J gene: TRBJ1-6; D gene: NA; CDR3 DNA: TGCGCCAGCAGCCAAGACAGGTTGAATTCACCCCTCCACTTT; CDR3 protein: CASSQDRLNSPLHF
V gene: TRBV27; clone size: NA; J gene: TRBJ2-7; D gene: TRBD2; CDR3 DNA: TGTGCCAGCAGTTTAGCGGGAGGGCCCCACGAGCAGTACTTC; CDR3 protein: CASSLAGGPHEQYF
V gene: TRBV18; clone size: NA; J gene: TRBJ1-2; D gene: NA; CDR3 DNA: TGTGCCAGCTCAGGAACCGGGAGCTATGGCTACACCTTC; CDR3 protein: CASSGTGSYGYTF
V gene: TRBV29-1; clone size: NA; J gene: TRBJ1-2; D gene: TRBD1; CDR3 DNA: TGCAGCTTCCTCGGGGGACAGGGAACCTATGGCTACACCTTC; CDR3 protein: CSFLGGQGTYGYTF
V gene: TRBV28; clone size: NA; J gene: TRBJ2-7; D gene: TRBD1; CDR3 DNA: TGTGCCAGCAGTTTTTCGCCAGGGGGCACCTACGAGCAGTACTTC; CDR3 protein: CASSFSPGGTYEQYF
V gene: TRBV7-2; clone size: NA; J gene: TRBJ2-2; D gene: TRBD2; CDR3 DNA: TGTGCCAGCAGTTTTAGCGGGAGTTTTCGCGGGGAGCTGTTTTTT; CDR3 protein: CASSFSGSFRGELFF
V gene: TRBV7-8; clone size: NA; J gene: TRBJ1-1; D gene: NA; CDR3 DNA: TGTGCCAGCAGCTTAGGGCAGGGGACTGAAGCTTTCTTT; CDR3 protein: CASSLGQGTEAFF
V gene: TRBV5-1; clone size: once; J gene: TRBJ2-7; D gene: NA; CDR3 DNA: TGCGCCAGCAGCTTGGAGCCACAGGATAGTTACTACGAGCAGTACTTC; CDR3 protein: CASSLEPQDSYYEQYF
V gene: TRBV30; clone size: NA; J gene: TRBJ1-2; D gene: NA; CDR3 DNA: TGTGCCTGGATTTCCGGCCGGGGGAACTATGGCTACACCTTC; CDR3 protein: CAWISGRGNYGYTF
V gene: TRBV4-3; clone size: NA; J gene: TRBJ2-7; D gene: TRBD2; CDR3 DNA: TGCGCCAGCAGCCAAGGACTAGCGGGAGGCGAGCAGTACTTC; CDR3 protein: CASSQGLAGGEQYF
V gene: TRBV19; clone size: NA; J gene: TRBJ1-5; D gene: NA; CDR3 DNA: TGTGCCAGTAAAAAGGGAGGATCGCCCCAGCATTTT; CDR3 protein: CASKKGGSPQHF
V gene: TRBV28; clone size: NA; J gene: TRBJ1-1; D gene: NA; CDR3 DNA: TGTGCCAGCAGTTTCGCTCGGGCAGGGAGGTTGGCTGAAGCTTTCTTT; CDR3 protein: CASSFARAGRLAEAFF
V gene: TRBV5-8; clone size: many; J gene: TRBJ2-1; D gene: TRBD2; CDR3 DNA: TGTGCCAGCCTAGCGGGGAGGTCCTCCTACAATGAGCAGTTCTTC; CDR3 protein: CASLAGRSSYNEQFF
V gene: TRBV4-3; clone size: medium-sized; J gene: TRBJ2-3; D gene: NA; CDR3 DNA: TGCGCCAGCAGCCAAGATAAACGGGACACAGATACGCAGTATTTT; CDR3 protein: CASSQDKRDTDTQYF
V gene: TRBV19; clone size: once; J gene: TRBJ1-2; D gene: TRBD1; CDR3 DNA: TGTGCCAGTAGTATCAGGGACAGGGTTGAGGGCTACACCTTC; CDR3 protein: CASSIRDRVEGYTF
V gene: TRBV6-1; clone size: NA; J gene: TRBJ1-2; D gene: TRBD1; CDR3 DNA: TGTGCCAGCAGTGAAGGACAGGGGCTAACGAGGGATGGCTACACCTTC; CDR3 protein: CASSEGQGLTRDGYTF
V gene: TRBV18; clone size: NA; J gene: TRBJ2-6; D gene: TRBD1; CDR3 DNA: TGTGCCAGCTCACCCGGGACAGGGGGTGGTGGGGCCAACGTCCTGACTTTC; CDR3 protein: CASSPGTGGGGANVLTF
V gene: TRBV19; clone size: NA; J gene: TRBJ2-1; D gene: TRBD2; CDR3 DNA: TGTGCCAGCCGGTTAGCGGGAGGGTCCAATGAGCAGTTCTTC; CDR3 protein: CASRLAGGSNEQFF
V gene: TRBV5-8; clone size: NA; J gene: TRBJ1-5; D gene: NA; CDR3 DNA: TGTGCCAGCAGCTTCGAGGGCAATCAGCCCCAGCATTTT; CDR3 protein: CASSFEGNQPQHF
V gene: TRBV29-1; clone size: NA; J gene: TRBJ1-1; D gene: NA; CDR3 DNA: TGCAGCGTTGATACCGGTACAGGAATACCCGAAGCTTTCTTT; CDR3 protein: CSVDTGTGIPEAFF